This T cell receptor beta chain was retrieved from a study of cytomegalovirus exposure and HLA in healthy donors. Overall study: Earlier work reported 117 million unique TCR beta sequences from about 180 million T cells.

The CDR3 consists of 16 residues. Germline assignment: CDR1 MGHDK and CDR2 SYGVNS. The ends were cut back, 1 base at V and 1 base at J, with 13 bases in the middle. 60 Vbeta and 13 Jbeta primers were used in PCR. Sequencing was performed with immunoSEQ multiplex PCR; in TCRdb, only in-frame clones are kept and a portion is missing. Seen here are approximately 200,000 clones, 79% observed once, and the top ten hold roughly 1.4%. This TCR was sampled from a girl between 10 and 17 years old in good health and CMV-seropositive. The chain links TRBV25-1 to TRBJ1-2, with D possibly TRBD1 on 5 matching bases. What was sequenced was PBMCs. The CDR3, as DNA: TGTGCCAGCAGTGAATCGACAGCGACGATTAACTATGGCTACACCTTC. Residues: CASSESTATINYGYTF.